The 20 T cell receptor beta chains given below trace back to one sample, sequenced in a study of cytomegalovirus exposure and HLA in healthy donors. Amplification used 60 Vbeta primers and 13 Jbeta primers. Repertoires were generated with immunoSEQ multiplex PCR, while TCRdb's copy carries only in-frame clones and drops some. The sample totals more than 50,000 clones. Sequencing used PBMCs. The receptors shown here come from a middle-aged woman in good health and CMV-seronegative.

CDR3 sequence: CASSTTTGGTGELFF. In nucleotides, the CDR3 is TGTGCCAGCAGTACCACTACAGGGGGCACCGGGGAGCTGTTTTTT. The V gene is TRBV27, the J gene TRBJ2-2, with TRBD1 matching over 8 bases. J gave up 4 bases and V 5 bases, and 6 bases lay outside the gene matches. The CDR3 totals 15 residues. Germline-derived CDR1 and CDR2 are MNHEY and SMNVEV (reference sequence).

The chain couples TRBV25-1 to TRBJ1-5; possible D gene TRBD1, 5 bases. V lost 3 bases and J 4 bases, leaving 13 bases between the germline ends. The CDR3 runs to 15 residues. Per the germline V gene, CDR1 is MGHDK and CDR2 is SYGVNS. The DNA of the CDR3 is TGTGCCAGCAGTGAGAGGGATCGGGGGAATCAGCCCCAGCATTTT. This sequence encodes CASSERDRGNQPQHF.

This chain links TRBV18 with TRBJ1-1; the match to TRBD1 covers 9 bases. In germline, CDR1 is KGHSH, CDR2 LQKENI. This CDR3 has 16 amino acids. The V gene end was trimmed by 3 bases and the J gene end by 4 bases; junction bases not matched to a gene: 9. CDR3 nucleotides: TGTGCCAGCTCACCTCAAACGACGACAGGGGGCACTGAAGCTTTCTTT. Protein product: CASSPQTTTGGTEAFF.

V usage is TRBV2 and J usage is TRBJ2-7, with TRBD2 matching 12 bases. The CDR3 has 17 amino acids. Germline assignment: CDR1 SNHLY and CDR2 FYNNEI. The trim removed 6 bases at V and 5 bases at J, leaving 14 bases unmatched. CDR3 bases: TGTGCCAGCAGCCCTAGACTAGCGGGAGACCTCTCGAACGAGCAGTACTTC. Amino acid sequence: CASSPRLAGDLSNEQYF.

V gene TRBV19 combines with J gene TRBJ1-5, with TRBD1 as a possible D gene (5 bases). Trimming shortened V by 0 bases and J by 1 base, and 19 bases separated the two germline ends. The CDR3 sequence is 19 residues long. CDR1 is LNHDA, CDR2 SQIVND, per germline (reference sequence). CDR3 region: CASSIERTSLNGSNQPQHF. The CDR3 region has the DNA TGTGCCAGTAGTATAGAAAGGACAAGCCTAAATGGAAGCAATCAGCCCCAGCATTTT.

A note on this clone: One end of the junction does not line up with germline, which may come from a read error. The chain links TRBV29-1 to TRBJ2-1; the D is unclear. CDR1 and CDR2 from the germline V gene are SQVTM and ANQGSEA. The CDR3 sequence is 14 residues long. CDR3 residues: CSVTPLSSDNEQFF. The CDR3 DNA follows: TGCAGCGTCACGCCCCTGAGCTCCGACAATGAGCAGTTCTTC.

The chain joins TRBV7-3 to TRBJ2-7; 11 nucleotides agree with TRBD2. This CDR3 is built from 15 residues. V lost 5 bases, J lost 7 bases, and 10 bases stayed unmatched. The germline V gene encodes CDR1 SGHTA and CDR2 FQGTGA. The CDR3 bases are TGTGCCAGCAGCCCGATAGCGGGAGGGCACGGGGAGCAGTACTTC. Its protein product is CASSPIAGGHGEQYF.

V and J are TRBV5-4 and TRBJ1-3; 10 positions agree with TRBD1. The CDR3 has 19 residues. Germline V gene lookup returns CDR1 SGHNT and CDR2 YYREEE (reference sequence). Trimming took 4 bases from V and 4 from J; bases not matched to a gene: 17. This CDR3 reads CASSARGTGEDSSGNTIYF. Written as DNA, the CDR3 is TGTGCCAGCAGCGCCCGCGGGACAGGGGAAGATTCTTCCGGAAACACCATATATTTT.

The genes are TRBV10-1 and TRBJ2-3; D remains ambiguous. Trimming pared 4 bases from V and 3 bases from J, leaving 11 bases between. The CDR3 is 14 residues long. Germline CDR1 and CDR2: WNHNN and SYGVQD (reference sequence). The CDR3 sequence: CASSGENPTDTQYF. The CDR3 nucleotides are TGCGCCAGCAGTGGCGAAAATCCAACAGATACGCAGTATTTT.

The chain joins TRBV9 to TRBJ1-3; TRBD1 matches at 7 bases. The J segment lost 2 bases and the V segment lost 0 bases, leaving 8 bases of the junction unmatched. Germline V gene lookup returns CDR1 SGDLS and CDR2 YYNGEE. This CDR3 is built from 17 residues. CDR3 bases: TGTGCCAGCAGCGTAGGTCTGGGACAGCGAACTGGAAACACCATATATTTT. The encoded protein is CASSVGLGQRTGNTIYF.

V and J are TRBV2 and TRBJ1-2; 8 bases agree with TRBD1. The junction had 7 bases not matched to a gene; V was cut back by 8 bases and J by 5 bases. There are 13 residues in the CDR3. Germline CDR1 reads SNHLY; CDR2 reads FYNNEI. The CDR3 bases are TGTGCCAGCGGTCCAGGGGGCGGTTATGGCTACACCTTC. This encodes CASGPGGGYGYTF.

The chain recombines TRBV7-9 with TRBJ1-2; possible D gene TRBD1, 5 bases. Germline V gene sequence: CDR1 SEHNR, CDR2 FQNEAQ (reference sequence). V was pared by 5 bases and J by 4 bases, with 11 bases between. The CDR3 consists of 13 residues. The CDR3: CASSPRESYGYTF. The CDR3 nucleotides are TGTGCCAGCAGCCCCAGGGAAAGCTATGGCTACACCTTC. Complete variable domain (other parts from reference TRBV7-9 and TRBJ1-2): DTGVSQNPRHKITKRGQNVTFRCDPISEHNRLYWYRQTLGQGPEFLTYFQNEAQLEKSRLLSDRFSAERPKGSFSTLEIQRTEQGDSAMYLCASSPRESYGYTFGSGTRLTVV.

V is TRBV19 and J is TRBJ1-5, with D possibly TRBD1 on 5 matching bases. This CDR3 contains 15 residues. Trimming shortened V by 1 base and J by 2 bases, and 9 bases separated the two germline ends. In germline, CDR1 is LNHDA, CDR2 SQIVND (reference sequence). CDR3 sequence (DNA): TGTGCCAGTAGTATAGGGACCAGGGGCAATCAGCCCCAGCATTTT. It translates to CASSIGTRGNQPQHF.

The gene calls are TRBV28 and TRBJ1-6; D unclear. Trimming took off 2 bases at V and 5 bases at J, with 7 bases between the two ends. Germline assignment: CDR1 MDHEN and CDR2 SYDVKM. This CDR3 has 14 amino acids. CDR3 region: CASSLGQDNSPLHF. CDR3 sequence (DNA): TGTGCCAGCAGTTTAGGGCAGGATAATTCACCCCTCCACTTT. The full variable domain, with the rest looked up from reference TRBV28 and TRBJ1-6, is DVKVTQSSRYLVKRTGEKVFLECVQDMDHENMFWYRQDPGLGLRLIYFSYDVKMKEKGDIPEGYSVSREKKERFSLILESASTNQTSMYLCASSLGQDNSPLHFGNGTRLTVT.

This rearrangement joins TRBV9 to TRBJ2-2, with 8 bases identical to TRBD1. J gave up 14 bases and V 3 bases, and 6 bases lay outside the gene matches. The CDR3 length is 12 residues. Per the germline V gene, CDR1 is SGDLS and CDR2 is YYNGEE. The CDR3 here is CASSGGQGELFF. The CDR3 DNA follows: TGTGCCAGCAGCGGCGGACAGGGCGAACTGTTTTTT.

The chain recombines TRBV18 with TRBJ1-2; TRBD1 matches 7 bases. Losses at the gene ends were 6 bases for V and 4 bases for J; bases not matched to a gene: 5. The germline V gene encodes CDR1 KGHSH and CDR2 LQKENI. The CDR3 runs 13 residues. CDR3 amino acids: CASSYDRAYGYTF. CDR3 DNA sequence: TGTGCCAGCTCGTACGACAGGGCCTATGGCTACACCTTC.

This chain joins TRBV28 and TRBJ2-5; possibly TRBD1 for D (6 bases). This CDR3 has 15 amino acids. Trimming left V 2 bases short and J 9 bases short, with 19 bases between. The germline CDR1 and CDR2 sequences are MDHEN and SYDVKM. As DNA, the CDR3 is TGTGCCAGCAGTTTAGGCGGCAGCCAGACAGGTGCCCAGTACTTC. Its translation: CASSLGGSQTGAQYF.

The rearrangement joins TRBV5-1 to TRBJ2-7; the match to TRBD1 covers 7 bases. The V and J ends lost 4 bases and 3 bases, in that order; junction bases with no gene match: 4. This CDR3 region has 13 residues. Germline CDR1 SGHRS, CDR2 YFSETQ. CDR3 in DNA: TGCGCCAGCAGCAGGGGGCTGAACTACGAGCAGTACTTC. Amino acids: CASSRGLNYEQYF.

The gene calls are TRBV15 and TRBJ1-2; tentative D call: TRBD1 (5 bases). The germline V gene has CDR1 LNHNV and CDR2 YYDKDF (reference sequence). Trimming removed 4 bases at V and 4 bases at J, with 16 bases between. The CDR3 runs 15 residues. CDR3 bases: TGTGCCACCAGCAAATCCGCTTCAGGGATCTATGGCTACACCTTC. It codes for CATSKSASGIYGYTF.

V is TRBV19 and J is TRBJ2-6; tentative D call: TRBD1 (6 bases). CDR1 and CDR2 (germline): LNHDA, SQIVND (reference sequence). The ends were cut back, 4 bases at V and 0 bases at J, with 13 bases in the middle. The CDR3 sequence is 17 residues long. CDR3 DNA sequence: TGTGCCAGTAGTACACGGACAGCGAACTCTGGGGCCAACGTCCTGACTTTC. The encoded protein is CASSTRTANSGANVLTF.